One sample yielded the 16 T cell receptor beta chains listed below, sequenced in a study of cytomegalovirus exposure and HLA in healthy donors. With 60 Vbeta and 13 Jbeta primers, the PCR was carried out. Sequencing was performed with immunoSEQ multiplex PCR; in TCRdb, only in-frame clones are kept and a portion is missing. The table lists 110,000 to 150,000 clones, approximately 78% of them singletons. The material sequenced was PBMCs. These receptors were obtained from a female donor in good health and CMV-seronegative.

The chain combines TRBV4-2 with TRBJ2-1, with TRBD2 matching 11 bases. This CDR3 contains 16 residues. Germline V gene data show CDR1 as LGHNA and CDR2 as YNFKEQ. The ends lost 0 bases at V and 3 bases at J; junction bases unmatched: 1. CDR3 protein: CASSQETSGDYNEQFF. CDR3 sequence (DNA): TGTGCCAGCAGCCAAGAGACTAGCGGGGACTACAATGAGCAGTTCTTC.

CDR3 in DNA: TGTGCCAGCAGTGAGGCAGTTCTAGCAACGGGATCACCCCTCCACTTT. Its protein product is CASSEAVLATGSPLHF. The chain employs TRBV6-1 and TRBJ1-6; D gene uncertain. The V gene's germline CDR1 is MNHNS and CDR2 SASEGT. This CDR3 has 16 amino acids. The V end was cut by 3 bases, the J end by 10 bases, with 19 bases between.

A single count supports this clone. This sequence joins TRBV6-1 and TRBJ2-1; 9 bases agree with TRBD1. The V gene's germline CDR1 is MNHNS and CDR2 SASEGT. The V gene end was trimmed by 7 bases and the J gene end by 7 bases; junction bases not matched to a gene: 11. The CDR3 runs to 15 residues. In DNA form, the CDR3 reads TGTGCCAGCAACGGTAGGACAGGGGAATCGAATGAGCAGTTCTTC. This sequence encodes CASNGRTGESNEQFF.

For this clone: One junction end disagrees with the germline gene, perhaps due to a read error. The chain is built from TRBV7-7 and TRBJ2-1, with D possibly TRBD2 on 7 matching bases. This CDR3 has 16 residues. Germline-derived CDR1 and CDR2 are SSHAT and FNYEAQ (reference sequence). CDR3 sequence reads: CASSLGGGRWANEQFF. The CDR3 coding sequence is TGTGCTAGCAGCTTAGGGGGGGGACGCTGGGCCAATGAGCAGTTCTTC.

This clone was seen a handful of times. The CDR3 DNA sequence: TGCGCCAGCAGCCGCCTACAGGGGGTGGGTGAAAAACTGTTTTTT. Encoded protein: CASSRLQGVGEKLFF. The rearrangement uses TRBV4-1 and TRBJ1-4; 8 nucleotides line up with TRBD1. This CDR3 is built from 15 residues. Germline V lookup: CDR1 MGHRA, CDR2 YSYEKL. V lost 4 bases and J lost 7; bases outside the gene matches: 8.

V and J are TRBV7-9 and TRBJ1-1, with D possibly matching TRBD1 (5 bases). The germline V and J ends were trimmed by 11 bases and 10 bases, with 20 bases remaining between them. This CDR3 is 12 amino acids long. CDR1 is SEHNR and CDR2 is FQNEAQ in the germline V gene (reference sequence). The CDR3 loop reads CASTVGEGTAFF. The CDR3 coding sequence is TGTGCCTCGACCGTGGGGGAGGGCACAGCTTTCTTT.

This sequence joins TRBV5-1 and TRBJ2-1, with TRBD2 matching 13 bases. This CDR3 comprises 14 residues. V lost 4 bases to trimming and J lost 5 bases; unmatched junction nucleotides: 0. The germline gives CDR1 SGHRS, CDR2 YFSETQ. This CDR3 reads CASSGTSGDNEQFF. CDR3 in DNA: TGCGCCAGCAGCGGGACTAGCGGGGACAATGAGCAGTTCTTC. The whole variable domain, filled in from reference TRBV5-1 and TRBJ2-1, reads KAGVTQTPRYLIKTRGQQVTLSCSPISGHRSVSWYQQTPGQGLQFLFEYFSETQRNKGNFPGRFSGRQFSNSRSEMNVSTLELGDSALYLCASSGTSGDNEQFFGPGTRLTVL.

The chain has TRBV19 and TRBJ1-1; 7 nucleotides match TRBD1. CDR3 length: 15 residues. J was trimmed by 0 bases and V by 3 bases; bases with no gene match: 4. Germline V gene lookup returns CDR1 LNHDA and CDR2 SQIVND (reference sequence). This CDR3 reads CASSISTGMNTEAFF. Here the CDR3 DNA reads TGTGCCAGTAGTATCTCGACAGGGATGAACACTGAAGCTTTCTTT.

The CDR3 protein is CASSPRAGRYGYTF. As DNA, the CDR3 is TGTGCCAGCAGCCCGCGGGCAGGACGCTATGGCTACACCTTC. V is TRBV14 and J is TRBJ1-2, with D unclear. The CDR3 spans 14 residues. Germline lookup yields CDR1 SGHDN and CDR2 FVKESK. V was shortened by 4 bases and J by 4 bases, with 13 bases between the two germline ends.

The chain combines TRBV15 with TRBJ1-5; tentative D call: TRBD1 (5 bases). From germline, CDR1 is LNHNV and CDR2 YYDKDF (reference sequence). This CDR3 comprises 14 residues. Trimming stripped 3 bases from V and 6 bases from J, with 12 bases between. For the CDR3, the DNA is TGTGCCACCAGCAGGGATTCAGGGATTCAGCCCCAGCATTTT. Residues: CATSRDSGIQPQHF.

About this clone itself: One end of the junction is discordant with germline, which a read error may explain. The V gene is TRBV5-1, the J gene TRBJ1-1; possibly TRBD1 for D (6 bases). Germline V gene lookup returns CDR1 SGHRS and CDR2 YFSETQ. The CDR3 spans 16 residues. The CDR3 loop reads CAGSTDLGHGNTEAFF. CDR3 bases: TGCGCCGGCAGCACGGACCTGGGACATGGGAACACTGAAGCTTTCTTT.

The chain uses TRBV7-9 and TRBJ2-7; 10 positions match TRBD2. V shed 1 base and J 4 bases; nucleotides not matched to a gene: 10. The V gene's germline CDR1 is SEHNR and CDR2 FQNEAQ (reference sequence). This CDR3 is 17 amino acids long. CDR3 nucleotides: TGTGCCAGCAGCTTAGGGGGGGCTAGCGGGAGACCTTACGAGCAGTACTTC. Amino acid sequence: CASSLGGASGRPYEQYF.

The V gene is TRBV7-9, the J gene TRBJ1-5; no firm D call. The CDR3 runs 13 residues. Germline V CDR1 and CDR2: SEHNR, FQNEAQ (reference sequence). Trimming shortened V by 1 base and J by 6 bases, and 7 bases separated the two germline ends. CDR3 sequence (DNA): TGTGCCAGCAGCTTAGAGGGAGGTCAGCCCCAGCATTTT. This gives the protein CASSLEGGQPQHF.

This clone showed up just once. The chain carries TRBV27 and TRBJ2-1, with 10 nucleotides matching TRBD2. The CDR3 runs to 14 residues. With V trimmed by 7 bases and J by 7 bases, 7 bases remained unmatched. CDR1 MNHEY and CDR2 SMNVEV come from the germline V gene (reference sequence). The CDR3 bases are TGTGCCAGCACTAGCGGGGGCCTTCGGAATGAGCAGTTCTTC. As protein: CASTSGGLRNEQFF.

The V gene is TRBV6-5, the J gene TRBJ1-2, with 9 bases that match TRBD1. CDR1 is MNHEY and CDR2 is SVGAGI in the germline V gene. V was clipped by 3 bases and J by 7 bases; unmatched bases: 6. The CDR3 spans 14 residues. The CDR3 sequence: CASSYTDRGSGYTF. The CDR3 nucleotides are TGTGCCAGCAGTTATACGGACAGGGGAAGTGGCTACACCTTC.

In this sample, this clone turned up a few times. This sequence joins TRBV27 and TRBJ1-1; D possibly corresponds to TRBD1 (5 bases). Germline CDR1 reads MNHEY; CDR2 reads SMNVEV (reference sequence). V gave up 5 bases and J gave up 4 bases, with 14 bases separating them. The CDR3 consists of 14 residues. The CDR3 loop is CASSPYQGVTEAFF. The DNA for the CDR3 is TGTGCCAGCAGTCCCTACCAGGGTGTCACTGAAGCTTTCTTT.